The clone carrying this T cell receptor (beta chain) came up many times. The sample comes from a study of chronic HIV infection and antiretroviral therapy. From the 5' RACE reads, TCRdb called clonotypes with MiXCR, one entry per CDR3 protein. This sample has 40,000 to 50,000 distinct CDR3 sequences, with 19% found just once. The CDR3 is 13 amino acids. With 3 bases removed from V and 6 bases from J, the gap between germline ends came to 9 bases. Germline V gene lookup returns CDR1 LGHDT and CDR2 YNNKEL (reference sequence). The source material was peripheral blood. The origin of this receptor is an adult who had HIV and had not received antiretroviral therapy, or was an uninfected healthy control (not recorded which). V usage is TRBV3-1 and J usage is TRBJ1-5; D is ambiguous. This CDR3 is CASSQGRGQPQHF. The CDR3 DNA sequence: TGTGCCAGCAGCCAGGGTAGAGGTCAGCCCCAGCATTTT.